Listed below are T cell receptor beta chains from one sample, sequenced in a study of blood T cell repertoires in COVID-19. Generated by immunoSEQ multiplex PCR, the TCRdb table keeps only in-frame clones and is missing some. The table includes roughly 150,000 clones, 75% to 90% detected once. Sequencing was carried out using peripheral blood. These receptors all come from a man in his 60s with acute or convalescent COVID-19. Each CDR3 is given with its conserved first and last residue. The order of the fields is clone size, D gene, J gene, V gene, CDR3 protein, CDR3 DNA. D genes are given only for firm matches. Part of the rows lack a size; the others show once, few, many or a class for expanded clones.

clone_size: few
d_call: TRBD1
j_call: TRBJ2-7
v_call: TRBV5-1
cdr3_aa: CASSLGGTGTSYEQYF
cdr3_nt: TGCGCCAGCAGCTTGGGGGGGACAGGGACATCCTACGAGCAGTACTTC

clone_size: .
d_call: .
j_call: TRBJ1-6
v_call: TRBV5-4
cdr3_aa: CASSPDITSSYNSPLHF
cdr3_nt: TGTGCCAGCAGCCCAGACATAACGAGCTCCTATAATTCACCCCTCCACTTT

clone_size: once
d_call: TRBD2
j_call: TRBJ2-1
v_call: TRBV4-3
cdr3_aa: CASSQQAGGGNEQFF
cdr3_nt: TGCGCCAGCAGCCAACAAGCGGGAGGGGGAAATGAGCAGTTCTTC

clone_size: .
d_call: TRBD1
j_call: TRBJ1-6
v_call: TRBV4-1
cdr3_aa: CASSQEGTGKEPLHF
cdr3_nt: TGCGCCAGCAGCCAAGAGGGGACAGGGAAGGAACCCCTCCACTTT

clone_size: .
d_call: .
j_call: TRBJ2-2
v_call: TRBV18
cdr3_aa: CASSPRQGDTGELFF
cdr3_nt: TGTGCCAGCTCACCACGGCAGGGCGACACCGGGGAGCTGTTTTTT

clone_size: .
d_call: .
j_call: TRBJ1-1
v_call: TRBV12-3/TRBV12-4
cdr3_aa: CASREQVNTEAFF
cdr3_nt: TGTGCCAGCAGGGAGCAAGTGAACACTGAAGCTTTCTTT

clone_size: once
d_call: TRBD2
j_call: TRBJ2-3
v_call: TRBV19
cdr3_aa: CASSIGSGRSDTQYF
cdr3_nt: TGTGCCAGTAGTATAGGTAGCGGGAGATCAGATACGCAGTATTTT

clone_size: .
d_call: .
j_call: TRBJ1-1
v_call: TRBV6-1
cdr3_aa: CASSDRGRPAAFF
cdr3_nt: TGTGCCAGCAGTGACCGGGGGAGGCCCGCAGCTTTCTTT

clone_size: .
d_call: .
j_call: TRBJ1-4
v_call: TRBV5-8
cdr3_aa: CASSHRDWGEKLFF
cdr3_nt: TGTGCCAGCAGCCACCGGGACTGGGGTGAAAAACTGTTTTTT

clone_size: .
d_call: .
j_call: TRBJ2-1
v_call: TRBV9
cdr3_aa: CASSSHRERDNEQFF
cdr3_nt: TGTGCCAGCAGCTCCCACCGGGAAAGGGACAATGAGCAGTTCTTC

clone_size: .
d_call: .
j_call: TRBJ1-2
v_call: TRBV19
cdr3_aa: CASSPNRKEGYGYTF
cdr3_nt: TGTGCCAGTAGTCCGAACAGGAAGGAGGGCTATGGCTACACCTTC

clone_size: .
d_call: TRBD1
j_call: TRBJ1-3
v_call: TRBV10-3
cdr3_aa: CATKGARTGNTIYF
cdr3_nt: TGTGCCACAAAGGGGGCCCGGACAGGAAACACCATATATTTT

clone_size: .
d_call: TRBD1
j_call: TRBJ2-3
v_call: TRBV5-4
cdr3_aa: CASSLGTGAYTDTQYF
cdr3_nt: TGTGCCAGCAGCTTGGGAACAGGGGCTTACACAGATACGCAGTATTTT

clone_size: .
d_call: TRBD1
j_call: TRBJ1-2
v_call: TRBV28
cdr3_aa: CASSPRDRASGGYTF
cdr3_nt: TGTGCCAGCAGTCCCCGGGACAGGGCGTCTGGTGGCTACACCTTC

clone_size: .
d_call: TRBD2
j_call: TRBJ2-5
v_call: TRBV29-1
cdr3_aa: CSVDQTFYGGRAKQETQYF
cdr3_nt: TGCAGCGTTGATCAAACCTTTTACGGGGGGAGGGCCAAGCAAGAGACCCAGTACTTC

clone_size: .
d_call: .
j_call: TRBJ2-7
v_call: TRBV28
cdr3_aa: CASAKILLAYEQYF
cdr3_nt: TGTGCCAGCGCCAAGATACTCCTCGCTTACGAGCAGTACTTC

clone_size: .
d_call: .
j_call: TRBJ2-3
v_call: TRBV18
cdr3_aa: CASSSLATDTQYF
cdr3_nt: TGTGCCAGCTCATCACTAGCAACAGATACGCAGTATTTT

clone_size: .
d_call: .
j_call: TRBJ2-5
v_call: TRBV7-9
cdr3_aa: CASSPGYRSAETQYF
cdr3_nt: TGTGCCAGCAGCCCAGGCTACAGGTCAGCGGAGACCCAGTACTTC

clone_size: .
d_call: TRBD2
j_call: TRBJ2-7
v_call: TRBV6-1
cdr3_aa: CASTPGLDYFYEQYF
cdr3_nt: TGTGCCAGCACCCCGGGACTAGACTACTTCTACGAGCAGTACTTC

clone_size: .
d_call: TRBD1
j_call: TRBJ1-1
v_call: TRBV12-3/TRBV12-4
cdr3_aa: CASKMGQGNEAFF
cdr3_nt: TGTGCCAGCAAGATGGGACAGGGAAATGAAGCTTTCTTT

clone_size: .
d_call: .
j_call: TRBJ2-2
v_call: TRBV4-3
cdr3_aa: CASSQDPPSYSGTGELFF
cdr3_nt: TGCGCCAGCAGCCAAGATCCCCCCTCCTATTCAGGCACCGGGGAGCTGTTTTTT

clone_size: .
d_call: TRBD1
j_call: TRBJ1-6
v_call: TRBV28
cdr3_aa: CASTQVGGQYNSPLHF
cdr3_nt: TGTGCCAGCACCCAGGTAGGGGGACAGTATAATTCACCCCTCCACTTT

clone_size: .
d_call: TRBD1
j_call: TRBJ2-3
v_call: TRBV12-5
cdr3_aa: CASGPGQGATDTQYF
cdr3_nt: TGTGCTAGTGGCCCTGGACAGGGGGCCACAGATACGCAGTATTTT

clone_size: .
d_call: .
j_call: TRBJ2-2
v_call: TRBV4-3
cdr3_aa: CASSQPPQGGTGELFF
cdr3_nt: TGCGCCAGCAGCCAACCCCCCCAGGGAGGCACCGGGGAGCTGTTTTTT

clone_size: .
d_call: TRBD2
j_call: TRBJ2-1
v_call: TRBV7-9
cdr3_aa: CASSLTSGSGDEQFF
cdr3_nt: TGTGCCAGCAGCCTGACTAGCGGGAGTGGCGATGAGCAGTTCTTC

clone_size: .
d_call: .
j_call: TRBJ2-3
v_call: TRBV10-3
cdr3_aa: CAIRGSGTQGLDTQYF
cdr3_nt: TGTGCCATCAGAGGCAGCGGAACACAGGGCCTAGATACGCAGTATTTT

clone_size: .
d_call: TRBD1
j_call: TRBJ1-2
v_call: TRBV7-9
cdr3_aa: CASSSQGAFGYTF
cdr3_nt: TGTGCCAGCAGCTCCCAGGGGGCGTTTGGCTACACCTTC

clone_size: few
d_call: .
j_call: TRBJ1-5
v_call: TRBV28
cdr3_aa: CASSFPAGGNQPQHF
cdr3_nt: TGTGCCAGCAGTTTCCCCGCGGGGGGCAATCAGCCCCAGCATTTT

clone_size: few
d_call: .
j_call: TRBJ2-5
v_call: TRBV19
cdr3_aa: CASSPGHFQTQYF
cdr3_nt: TGTGCCAGTAGTCCCGGACATTTTCAGACCCAGTACTTC

clone_size: .
d_call: .
j_call: TRBJ1-2
v_call: TRBV28
cdr3_aa: CASSLTPTHYGYTF
cdr3_nt: TGTGCCAGCAGTTTAACACCCACCCACTATGGCTACACCTTC

clone_size: .
d_call: TRBD2
j_call: TRBJ2-7
v_call: TRBV5-5
cdr3_aa: CASSLLAGAAREQYF
cdr3_nt: TGTGCCAGCAGCCTCCTAGCGGGAGCCGCGAGGGAGCAGTACTTC

clone_size: .
d_call: .
j_call: TRBJ2-2
v_call: TRBV4-3
cdr3_aa: CASSPQASENTGELFF
cdr3_nt: TGCGCCAGCAGCCCCCAGGCTAGCGAGAACACCGGGGAGCTGTTTTTT

clone_size: few
d_call: TRBD1
j_call: TRBJ1-2
v_call: TRBV18
cdr3_aa: CASSPSDRGDGYTF
cdr3_nt: TGTGCCAGCTCACCCTCGGACAGGGGGGATGGCTACACCTTC

clone_size: .
d_call: .
j_call: TRBJ1-5
v_call: TRBV12-3/TRBV12-4
cdr3_aa: CASSRESNQPQHF
cdr3_nt: TGTGCCAGCAGCCGGGAGAGCAATCAGCCCCAGCATTTT

clone_size: .
d_call: .
j_call: TRBJ1-2
v_call: TRBV18
cdr3_aa: CASSRSSGHPNYGYTF
cdr3_nt: TGTGCCAGCTCACGGAGTTCGGGACACCCTAACTATGGCTACACCTTC

clone_size: once
d_call: .
j_call: TRBJ1-2
v_call: TRBV11-2
cdr3_aa: CASSSQTGTGYTF
cdr3_nt: TGTGCCAGCAGCTCCCAGACAGGTACCGGCTACACCTTC

clone_size: .
d_call: .
j_call: TRBJ1-5
v_call: TRBV27
cdr3_aa: CASSLWGRGSNQPQHF
cdr3_nt: TGTGCCAGCAGTTTGTGGGGCCGGGGGAGCAATCAGCCCCAGCATTTT

clone_size: .
d_call: TRBD2
j_call: TRBJ2-7
v_call: TRBV3-1/TRBV3-2
cdr3_aa: CASSQEKRGGPEQYF
cdr3_nt: TGTGCCAGCAGCCAAGAGAAGCGGGGGGGCCCCGAGCAGTACTTC

clone_size: once
d_call: .
j_call: TRBJ2-3
v_call: TRBV4-2
cdr3_aa: CASSQEVAATSTDTQYF
cdr3_nt: TGTGCCAGCAGCCAAGAGGTAGCGGCTACTAGCACAGATACGCAGTATTTT

clone_size: .
d_call: .
j_call: TRBJ1-2
v_call: TRBV3-1/TRBV3-2
cdr3_aa: CASRRQATLNYGYTF
cdr3_nt: TGTGCCAGCAGGCGACAGGCCACCTTAAACTATGGCTACACCTTC